This TCR beta chain was profiled in a study of cytomegalovirus exposure and HLA in healthy donors. To note about this clone: Its antigen is still unknown.

The data were produced by immunoSEQ multiplex PCR, yet TCRdb's version contains in-frame clones alone and is incomplete. The sample shows fewer than 400,000 clones, around 90% of them seen only once. Regarding the study as a whole: Under in vitro conditions, three CMV-associated chains were confirmed as specific for CMV antigens.

V shed 2 bases and J shed 2 bases, with 9 bases lying between them. The CDR3 covers 14 residues. Germline CDR1 and CDR2: MNHEY and SVGAGI. This receptor was identified in a man younger than 40 in good health and CMV-seronegative. Sequencing was carried out using PBMCs. J is TRBJ2-5 and V is TRBV6-5; tentatively, D is TRBD1 (5 bases). CDR3 sequence reads: CASSYGRQQETQYF. Here the CDR3 DNA reads TGTGCCAGCAGTTACGGAAGACAGCAAGAGACCCAGTACTTC.